A selection of T cell receptor beta chains follows, all from one sample in a study of blood T cells in healthy people across ages. TCRdb fed the 5' RACE reads into MiXCR, producing one record per CDR3 protein. This sample has 700,000 to 850,000 distinct CDR3 sequences, with about 34% found just once. The sample taken for sequencing was blood. The receptors shown here come from a man aged 18 to 30 in good health. Each CDR3 is given with its conserved first and last residue. Each record gives: D gene, clone size, J gene, V gene, CDR3 DNA, CDR3 protein. The D gene is left open where the match is weak. Size values are once, few and many counts, or a class for expanded clones, and some rows have none.

TRBD1 | - | TRBJ1-5 | TRBV19 | TGTGCCAGTAGTAAGACAGGGCTATATCAGCCCCAGCATTTT | CASSKTGLYQPQHF
- | - | TRBJ2-3 | TRBV4-3 | TGCGCCAGCGCGACAGAGAGCAGCACAGATACGCAGTATTTT | CASATESSTDTQYF
TRBD1 | - | TRBJ1-2 | TRBV12-3/TRBV12-4 | TGTGCCAGCAGGGAAGGGGGCGCATATGGCTACACCTTC | CASREGGAYGYTF
- | many | TRBJ2-5 | TRBV7-2 | TGTGCCAGCAGCTTAGGGAGCAGACAAGAGACCCAGTACTTC | CASSLGSRQETQYF
- | few | TRBJ2-1 | TRBV27 | TGTGCCAGCAGTTCAAACCCCTCCTACAATGAGCAGTTCTTC | CASSSNPSYNEQFF
- | - | TRBJ1-1 | TRBV27 | TGTGCCAGCAGTTTAAAATGGCGGGTCACTGAAGCTTTCTTT | CASSLKWRVTEAFF
- | - | TRBJ1-2 | TRBV27 | TGTGCCAGCAGTCCCGGCCGTGGGGGCTACACCTTC | CASSPGRGGYTF
- | - | TRBJ2-1 | TRBV4-3 | TGCGCCAGCAGCCAAGATTGGGGTGGGCAGTTCTTC | CASSQDWGGQFF
- | few | TRBJ2-1 | TRBV14 | TGTGCCAGCAGCCTCCCCCCGAGGACCAACGGGTACAATGAGCAGTTCTTC | CASSLPPRTNGYNEQFF
TRBD1 | many | TRBJ1-2 | TRBV6-5 | TGTGCCAGCAGTTACTTGCTGCACAGGGGAGGAAGTGGCTACACCTTC | CASSYLLHRGGSGYTF
TRBD1 | - | TRBJ2-1 | TRBV2 | TGTGCCAGCAGTGAATTCCGCCAGGGGGATGAGCAGTTCTTC | CASSEFRQGDEQFF
- | many | TRBJ2-1 | TRBV5-1 | TGCGCCAGCAGCTTGGTCGGGCAGGGTCTCAACAATGAGCAGTTCTTC | CASSLVGQGLNNEQFF
TRBD1 | - | TRBJ2-3 | TRBV18 | TGTGCCAGCTCATTCGGCCAGGGGGCGCGCGGCACAGATACGCAGTATTTT | CASSFGQGARGTDTQYF
- | - | TRBJ2-7 | TRBV19 | TGTGCCAGTAGTATAGACCAAGCCCAGTACTTC | CASSIDQAQYF
TRBD1 | few | TRBJ2-1 | TRBV14 | TGTGCCAGCAGCCAAGATCAGGGACAGGGCGACTACAATGAGCAGTTCTTC | CASSQDQGQGDYNEQFF
TRBD2 | - | TRBJ2-1 | TRBV9 | TGTGCCAGCAGCGTAGGTGTAACTAGCGGGTACAATGAGCAGTTCTTC | CASSVGVTSGYNEQFF
- | few | TRBJ2-1 | TRBV12-5 | TGTGCTAGTGGCCCACCCCGGACAGACAATGAGCAGTTCTTC | CASGPPRTDNEQFF
TRBD1 | - | TRBJ2-5 | TRBV6-2/TRBV6-3 | TGTGCCAGCAGACCGACAGGGGGCATGGAGGCCCAGTACTTC | CASRPTGGMEAQYF
TRBD2 | - | TRBJ2-3 | TRBV6-1 | TGTGCCAGCAGCCTAGGGTCTGGACTAGCGGGGGCACTCCAGAGGAGCACAGATACGCAGTATTTT | CASSLGSGLAGALQRSTDTQYF
- | many | TRBJ1-4 | TRBV4-3 | TGCGCCAGCAGCCAACAGGTCCTTAATGAAAAACTGTTTTTT | CASSQQVLNEKLFF
- | few | TRBJ1-5 | TRBV2 | TGTGCCAGCACTCGGAGTAGCAATCAGCCCCAGCATTTT | CASTRSSNQPQHF
- | - | TRBJ1-5 | TRBV6-1 | TGTGCCAGCAGTGAATGGGGTAGGCGCAATCAGCCCCAGCATTTT | CASSEWGRRNQPQHF